Sequencing of this T cell receptor beta chain was carried out in a study of identical twins. Findings of the study overall: The study found weaker excess twin sharing in beta out-of-frame sequences.

This clonotype appeared a few times. Antigen: not known. Germline V gene lookup returns CDR1 MNHNS and CDR2 SASEGT. This CDR3 is 14 amino acids long. Trimming removed 11 bases from V and 0 bases from J, with 13 bases in between. Template switching added a universal primer site, and cDNA bore unique molecular identifiers. Each CDR3 protein gets one entry after TCRdb re-called the 5' RACE reads with MiXCR. This table holds roughly 260,000 distinct CDR3 sequences, over 11% found once. The sequencing input was memory (CD45RO+) T cells sorted from blood. This clonotype was sampled from a woman aged 18-29 years in good health. This chain links TRBV6-1 with TRBJ2-2, with D possibly being TRBD2 (6 bases). As DNA, the CDR3 is TGTGCCGCGGGACCGTCCGCGAACACCGGGGAGCTGTTTTTT. Translation: CAAGPSANTGELFF.